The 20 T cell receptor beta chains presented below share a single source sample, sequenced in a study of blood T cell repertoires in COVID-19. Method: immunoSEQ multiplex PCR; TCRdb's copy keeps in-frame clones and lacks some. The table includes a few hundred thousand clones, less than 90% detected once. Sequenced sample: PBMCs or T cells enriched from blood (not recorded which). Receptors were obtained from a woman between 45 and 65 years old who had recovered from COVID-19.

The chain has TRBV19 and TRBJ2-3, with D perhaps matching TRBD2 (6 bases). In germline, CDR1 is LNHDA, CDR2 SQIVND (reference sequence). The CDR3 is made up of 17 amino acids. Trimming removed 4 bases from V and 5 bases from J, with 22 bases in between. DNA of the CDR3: TGTGCCAGTAGTAGCACCCACGCTGCCGGGGGAGTAGATACGCAGTATTTT. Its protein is CASSSTHAAGGVDTQYF.

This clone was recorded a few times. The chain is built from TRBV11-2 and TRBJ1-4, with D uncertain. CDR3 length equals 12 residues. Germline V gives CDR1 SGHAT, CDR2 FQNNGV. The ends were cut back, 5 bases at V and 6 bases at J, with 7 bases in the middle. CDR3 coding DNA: TGTGCCAGCAGCCTCACGGATGAAAAACTGTTTTTT. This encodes CASSLTDEKLFF.

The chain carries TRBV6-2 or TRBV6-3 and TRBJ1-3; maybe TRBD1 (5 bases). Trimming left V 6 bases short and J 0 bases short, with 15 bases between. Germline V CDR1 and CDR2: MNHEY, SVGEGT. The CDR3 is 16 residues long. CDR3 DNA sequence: TGTGCCAGCAGCCAGACCGACAGACCCTCTGGAAACACCATATATTTT. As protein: CASSQTDRPSGNTIYF.

The CDR3, as DNA: TGTGCCTGGAGTGTGAAGACAGGGGGCAATCTCAATCAGCCCCAGCATTTT. This codes for CAWSVKTGGNLNQPQHF. The V gene is TRBV30, the J gene TRBJ1-5; 10 bases agree with TRBD1. Per the germline V gene, CDR1 is GTSNPN and CDR2 is SVGIG (reference sequence). The CDR3 sequence is 17 residues long. J lost 3 bases, V lost 0 bases, and 8 bases had no gene match.

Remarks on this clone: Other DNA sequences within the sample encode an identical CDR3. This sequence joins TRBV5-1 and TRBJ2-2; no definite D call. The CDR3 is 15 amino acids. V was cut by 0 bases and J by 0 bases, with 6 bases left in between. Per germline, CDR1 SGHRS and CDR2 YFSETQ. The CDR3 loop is CASSLGSANTGELFF. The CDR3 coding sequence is TGCGCCAGCAGCTTGGGGAGCGCGAACACCGGGGAGCTGTTTTTT. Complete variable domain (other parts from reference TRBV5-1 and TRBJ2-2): KAGVTQTPRYLIKTRGQQVTLSCSPISGHRSVSWYQQTPGQGLQFLFEYFSETQRNKGNFPGRFSGRQFSNSRSEMNVSTLELGDSALYLCASSLGSANTGELFFGEGSRLTVL.

The CDR3 reads CASSLSADIQYF. CDR3 nucleotide sequence: TGCGCCAGCAGCTTGAGTGCGGACATTCAGTACTTC. The rearrangement links TRBV5-1 to TRBJ2-4, with unresolved D. Trimming took 1 base from V and 8 from J, leaving 7 bases between them. The germline V gene encodes CDR1 SGHRS and CDR2 YFSETQ. The CDR3 sequence is 12 residues long.

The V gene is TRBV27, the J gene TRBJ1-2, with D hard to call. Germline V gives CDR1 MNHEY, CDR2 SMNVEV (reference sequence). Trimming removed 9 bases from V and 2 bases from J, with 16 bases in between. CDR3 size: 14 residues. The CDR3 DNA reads TGTGCCAGTACTTCCCTCAGAGGGAACTATGGCTACACCTTC. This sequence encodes CASTSLRGNYGYTF.

The CDR3 here is CASSLLAPSGISSYEQYF. The CDR3 DNA sequence: TGTGCCAGCAGTTTATTAGCCCCCAGCGGGATCTCCTCCTACGAGCAGTACTTC. J is TRBJ2-7 and V is TRBV27, with TRBD2 matching 7 bases. The junction had 12 bases not matched to a gene; V was cut back by 1 base and J by 0 bases. This CDR3 is built from 18 residues. CDR1 and CDR2 (germline): MNHEY, SMNVEV (reference sequence).

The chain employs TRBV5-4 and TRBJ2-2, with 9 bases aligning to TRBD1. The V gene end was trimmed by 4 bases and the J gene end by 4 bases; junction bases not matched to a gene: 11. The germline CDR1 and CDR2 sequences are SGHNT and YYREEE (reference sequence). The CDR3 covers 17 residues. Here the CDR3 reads CASSTPGQGLGTGELFF. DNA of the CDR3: TGTGCCAGCAGCACCCCGGGACAGGGATTAGGCACCGGGGAGCTGTTTTTT.

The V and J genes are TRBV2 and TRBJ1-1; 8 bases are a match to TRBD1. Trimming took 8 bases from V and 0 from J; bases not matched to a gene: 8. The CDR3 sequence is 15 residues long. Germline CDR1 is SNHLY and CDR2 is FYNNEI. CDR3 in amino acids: CASLYRTGMNTEAFF. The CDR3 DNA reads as TGTGCCAGCCTGTACCGGACAGGGATGAACACTGAAGCTTTCTTT.

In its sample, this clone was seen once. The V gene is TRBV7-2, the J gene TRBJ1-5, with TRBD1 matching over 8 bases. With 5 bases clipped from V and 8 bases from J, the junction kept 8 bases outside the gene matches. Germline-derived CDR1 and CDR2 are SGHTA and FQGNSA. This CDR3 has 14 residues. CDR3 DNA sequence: TGTGCCAGCAGCGGATCGGACAGGGAGAAGCCCCAGCATTTT. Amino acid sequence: CASSGSDREKPQHF.

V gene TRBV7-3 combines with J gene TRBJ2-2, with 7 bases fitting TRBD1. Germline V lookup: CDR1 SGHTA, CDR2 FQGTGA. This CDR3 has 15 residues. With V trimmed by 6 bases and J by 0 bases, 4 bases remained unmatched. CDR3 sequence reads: CASRPGGPNTGELFF. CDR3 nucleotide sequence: TGTGCCAGCAGACCAGGGGGTCCGAACACCGGGGAGCTGTTTTTT. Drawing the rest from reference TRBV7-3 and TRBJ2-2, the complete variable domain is GAGVSQTPSNKVTEKGKYVELRCDPISGHTALYWYRQSLGQGPEFLIYFQGTGAADDSGLPNDRFFAVRPEGSVSTLKIQRTERGDSAVYLCASRPGGPNTGELFFGEGSRLTVL.

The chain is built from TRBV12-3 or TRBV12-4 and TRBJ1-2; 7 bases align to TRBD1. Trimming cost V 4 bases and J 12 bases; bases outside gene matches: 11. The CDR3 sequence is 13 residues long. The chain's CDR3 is CASSSQGRGRHTF. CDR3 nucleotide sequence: TGTGCCAGCAGTTCTCAAGGTAGGGGGCGGCACACCTTC.

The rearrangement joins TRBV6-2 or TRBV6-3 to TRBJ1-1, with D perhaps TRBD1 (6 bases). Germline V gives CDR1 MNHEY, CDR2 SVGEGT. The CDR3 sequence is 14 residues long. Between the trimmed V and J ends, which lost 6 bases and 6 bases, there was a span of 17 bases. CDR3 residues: CASSSGHFNAEAFF. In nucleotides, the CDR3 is TGTGCCAGCAGCTCGGGACATTTCAACGCTGAAGCTTTCTTT.

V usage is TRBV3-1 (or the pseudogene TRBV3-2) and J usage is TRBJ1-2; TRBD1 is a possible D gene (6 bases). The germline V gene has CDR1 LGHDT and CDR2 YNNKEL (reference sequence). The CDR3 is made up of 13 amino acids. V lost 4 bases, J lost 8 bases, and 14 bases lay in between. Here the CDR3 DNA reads TGTGCCAGCAGCCCTCCAACAGGGACCGGCTACACCTTC. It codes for CASSPPTGTGYTF.

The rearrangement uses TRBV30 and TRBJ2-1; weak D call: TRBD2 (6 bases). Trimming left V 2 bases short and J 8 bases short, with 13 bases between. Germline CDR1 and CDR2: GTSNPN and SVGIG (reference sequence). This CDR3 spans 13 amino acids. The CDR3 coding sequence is TGTGCCTGGAGTTTCTATAAGCGGGATGAGCAGTTCTTC. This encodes CAWSFYKRDEQFF.

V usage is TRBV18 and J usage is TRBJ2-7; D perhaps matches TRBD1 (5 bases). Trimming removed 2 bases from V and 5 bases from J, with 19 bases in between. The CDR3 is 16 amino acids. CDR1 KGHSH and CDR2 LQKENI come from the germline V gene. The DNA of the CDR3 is TGTGCCAGCTCACCAGGAGTCCAGGTGGGGCAAAACGAGCAGTACTTC. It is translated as CASSPGVQVGQNEQYF.

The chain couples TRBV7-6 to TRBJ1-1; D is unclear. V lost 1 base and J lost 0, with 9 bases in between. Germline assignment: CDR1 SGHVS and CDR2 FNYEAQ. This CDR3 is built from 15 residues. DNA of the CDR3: TGTGCCAGCAGCTTAGAAGGGAGGGTGAACACTGAAGCTTTCTTT. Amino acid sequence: CASSLEGRVNTEAFF.

The CDR3: CASSEGRSNQPQHF. The CDR3 DNA reads TGTGCCAGCAGTGAAGGGAGAAGCAATCAGCCCCAGCATTTT. V gene TRBV2 combines with J gene TRBJ1-5; no firm D call. Trimming cost V 1 base and J 1 base, with 5 bases left between them. The CDR3 is 14 residues long. Per germline, CDR1 SNHLY and CDR2 FYNNEI.

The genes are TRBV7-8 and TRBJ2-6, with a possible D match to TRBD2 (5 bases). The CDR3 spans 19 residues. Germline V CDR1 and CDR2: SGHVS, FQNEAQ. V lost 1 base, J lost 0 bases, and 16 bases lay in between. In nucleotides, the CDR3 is TGTGCCAGCAGCTTAGTTGGAGGACCGATACCCTCTGGGGCCAACGTCCTGACTTTC. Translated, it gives CASSLVGGPIPSGANVLTF.